Detailed here is one T cell receptor (beta chain). Its cognate antigen is unknown. These data come from a study of cytotoxic CD8 clonotypes in ibrutinib-treated CLL. Background on the study: The response samples were taken once patients had been treated for a median of about 12 months, range 6 to 36.

The CDR3 totals 15 residues. CDR1 and CDR2 (germline): MNHEY, SVGAGI. The germline V and J ends were trimmed by 6 bases and 2 bases, with 16 bases remaining between them. Findings and caveats of the study: Clonality grew at ibrutinib response; at progression, it decreased back toward baseline.

TCRdb's copy holds only in-frame clones and misses some; the assay was immunoSEQ multiplex PCR. The table includes 57,000 or so clones, 54% detected once. The receptor's source is a human donor with chronic lymphocytic leukemia. The J gene is TRBJ1-1, the V gene TRBV6-5; D ambiguous. The sequences come from PBMCs, collected at disease progression, from a patient treated with ibrutinib. CDR3 residues: CASRVADGGNTEAFF. The CDR3 region has the DNA TGTGCCAGCAGAGTCGCGGACGGCGGAAACACTGAAGCTTTCTTT.